This is a list of T cell receptor beta chains from one sample in a study of blood T cells in healthy people across ages. TCRdb itself ran the 5' RACE reads through MiXCR, one entry per CDR3 protein. This sample carries around 750,000 distinct CDR3 sequences, around half of them seen once, and the ten largest clones take about 42%. Specimen: blood. All receptors derive from a man at least 80 years old in good health. Both conserved end residues are part of each CDR3. D genes are given only for firm matches. Clone size appears in some rows only: once, few, many, or a class for an expanded clone.

TRBJ2-7 | TRBD1 | . | TRBV5-1 | CASSLGGTGVYEQYF | TGCGCCAGCAGCTTGGGCGGGACAGGGGTATATGAGCAGTACTTC
TRBJ2-7 | TRBD1 | few | TRBV5-5 | CASSLGTGWAYEQYF | TGTGCCAGCAGCTTAGGGACAGGGTGGGCCTACGAGCAGTACTTC
TRBJ2-1 | . | . | TRBV5-1 | CASSLGQRNNEQFF | TGCGCCAGCAGCTTGGGGCAGCGCAACAATGAGCAGTTCTTC
TRBJ2-1 | . | . | TRBV5-6 | CASSFSRDSNEQFF | TGTGCCAGCAGCTTCAGCCGAGACAGCAATGAGCAGTTCTTC
TRBJ2-5 | . | . | TRBV7-6 | CASSLTGNQETQYF | TGTGCCAGCAGCCTGACAGGAAACCAAGAGACCCAGTACTTC
TRBJ2-5 | . | . | TRBV5-6 | CASSLEGSLGIEETQYF | TGTGCCAGCAGCTTGGAGGGGTCCCTTGGAATCGAAGAGACCCAGTACTTC
TRBJ2-3 | . | . | TRBV12-5 | CASGPGSRPGTDTQYF | TGTGCTAGTGGTCCGGGATCCCGGCCCGGCACAGATACGCAGTATTTT
TRBJ2-1 | TRBD2 | . | TRBV6-1 | CASSDEGRGNYNEQFF | TGTGCCAGCAGTGATGAGGGGAGGGGCAACTACAATGAGCAGTTCTTC
TRBJ2-7 | TRBD2 | . | TRBV11-2 | CASSPLGTSGSYEQYF | TGTGCCAGCAGCCCCCTAGGGACTAGCGGGAGCTACGAGCAGTACTTC
TRBJ2-1 | . | . | TRBV7-3 | CASSLVGLSQFF | TGTGCCAGCAGCTTAGTAGGACTGTCACAGTTCTTC
TRBJ2-3 | . | . | TRBV25-1 | CASSAKDTQYF | TGTGCCAGCAGTGCTAAAGATACGCAGTATTTT
TRBJ2-5 | . | . | TRBV15 | CATSRSAQETQYF | TGTGCCACCAGCAGGTCAGCTCAAGAGACCCAGTACTTC
TRBJ2-1 | . | . | TRBV27 | CASSRLGSYNEQFF | TGTGCCAGCAGCCGTTTAGGGTCCTACAATGAGCAGTTCTTC
TRBJ2-7 | . | . | TRBV28 | CASSLSPFRGLPYEQYF | TGTGCCAGCAGTTTATCCCCCTTCCGGGGGCTCCCCTACGAGCAGTACTTC
TRBJ2-4 | . | . | TRBV6-2/TRBV6-3 | CASSVPRPSNIQYF | TGTGCCAGCAGCGTGCCCCGGCCAAGTAACATTCAGTACTTC
TRBJ1-1 | . | . | TRBV7-2 | CASSLEAKATEAFF | TGTGCCAGCAGCTTAGAGGCCAAGGCCACTGAAGCTTTCTTT
TRBJ2-5 | . | few | TRBV7-9 | CASSLGPQSQETQYF | TGTGCCAGCAGCTTAGGCCCCCAGAGTCAAGAGACCCAGTACTTC
TRBJ2-5 | . | . | TRBV3-1 | CACSQIMGETQYF | TGTGCCTGCAGCCAGATAATGGGTGAGACCCAGTACTTC
TRBJ2-3 | . | . | TRBV11-2 | CASGLAWDEGYAYF | TGTGCCAGCGGATTGGCGTGGGACGAGGGATACGCGTATTTT
TRBJ2-3 | TRBD2 | few | TRBV7-9 | CASSFFGLAEPMGDTQYF | TGTGCCAGCAGCTTCTTCGGACTAGCGGAGCCTATGGGAGATACGCAGTATTTT
TRBJ2-4 | . | . | TRBV27 | CASSLPRGTKNIQYF | TGTGCCAGCAGCTTACCTAGGGGAACCAAAAACATTCAGTACTTC
TRBJ1-4 | TRBD1 | . | TRBV25-1 | CASSDRGQEKLFF | TGTGCCAGCAGTGACAGGGGGCAGGAAAAACTGTTTTTT
TRBJ1-2 | . | few | TRBV7-2 | CASSRETLAVPTF | TGTGCCAGCAGCCGAGAGACGTTGGCGGTGCCCACCTTC
TRBJ2-1 | TRBD2 | . | TRBV4-2 | CASSQEGLAGGPSSYNEQFF | TGTGCCAGCAGCCAAGAAGGACTAGCGGGAGGCCCGAGCTCCTACAATGAGCAGTTCTTC
TRBJ2-7 | . | . | TRBV29-1 | CSVEGDSTYEQYF | TGCAGCGTTGAAGGGGATTCGACCTACGAGCAGTACTTC
TRBJ1-1 | TRBD1 | once | TRBV12-3/TRBV12-4 | CASNLQGAGTEAFF | TGTGCCAGCAATTTACAGGGGGCGGGCACTGAAGCTTTCTTT
TRBJ2-7 | . | . | TRBV9 | CASSSSEPYEQYF | TGTGCCAGCAGCTCTAGCGAGCCCTACGAGCAGTACTTC
TRBJ2-1 | TRBD2 | . | TRBV27 | CASSLLSRTSGSNEQFF | TGTGCCAGCAGTTTATTATCTCGGACTAGCGGGAGCAATGAGCAGTTCTTC
TRBJ2-7 | TRBD2 | . | TRBV6-1 | CASGVGLAGAYEQYF | TGTGCCAGCGGAGTAGGACTAGCGGGAGCCTACGAGCAGTACTTC
TRBJ2-7 | TRBD1 | few | TRBV10-3 | CAISATGQGYYEQYF | TGTGCCATCAGCGCCACGGGACAGGGTTACTACGAGCAGTACTTC
TRBJ2-5 | . | . | TRBV29-1 | CSVPGGQETQYF | TGCAGCGTCCCAGGGGGGCAAGAGACCCAGTACTTC
TRBJ2-1 | TRBD2 | . | TRBV4-3 | CASSQKSSAGLAGDRFF | TGCGCCAGCAGCCAAAAATCCTCGGCGGGACTAGCGGGAGATAGGTTCTTC
TRBJ2-2 | TRBD1 | . | TRBV9 | CASSVVSQGANTGELFF | TGTGCCAGCAGCGTAGTGTCCCAGGGGGCGAACACCGGGGAGCTGTTTTTT
TRBJ1-1 | . | . | TRBV7-2 | CASSLTLSTEAFF | TGTGCCAGCAGCTTAACTCTGAGCACTGAAGCTTTCTTT